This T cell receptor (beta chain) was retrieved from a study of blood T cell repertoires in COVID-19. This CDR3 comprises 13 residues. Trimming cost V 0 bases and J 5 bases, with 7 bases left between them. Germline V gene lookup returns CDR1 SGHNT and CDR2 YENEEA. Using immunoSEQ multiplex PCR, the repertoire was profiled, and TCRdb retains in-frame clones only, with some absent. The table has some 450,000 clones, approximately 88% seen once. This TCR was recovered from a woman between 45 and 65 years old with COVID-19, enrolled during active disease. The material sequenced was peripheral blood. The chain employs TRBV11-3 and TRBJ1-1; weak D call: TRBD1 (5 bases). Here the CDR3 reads CASSLDGGTEAFF. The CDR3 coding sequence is TGTGCCAGCAGCTTAGACGGGGGGACTGAAGCTTTCTTT.